This T cell receptor beta chain was identified during a study of shared clonotypes between healthy human individuals. This clone has just a few counts. Its cognate antigen is unknown. CD4+ cells underwent separation, giving CD45RA+ naive and CD45RA-negative memory subsets. The DNA input per sorted-subset replicate PCR was 200 ng, corresponding to tens of thousands of T cell genomes. Assay: immunoSEQ multiplex PCR; the TCRdb copy retains only in-frame clones and omits some. The profile shows fewer than 1.4 million clones, 75% to 85% of them singletons. Study conclusions and caveats: Relative to their counterparts shared across all four donors, non-shared clonotypes exhibited diminished generation probabilities. Across four donors, naive CD4 shared roughly 5%, naive CD8 under 4%, memory CD4 2% to 2.5%, memory CD8 more than 0.35%.

The sequenced sample was memory CD4+ T cells from PBMCs. Subset reported: CD45RA-negative fraction. This receptor was identified in a man younger than 35 in good health. Some clones in this sample may be carry-over from other donors' samples.

The DNA of the CDR3 is TGTGCCAGCAGCTCATGGACAGGGATAACCGTCAACACTGAAGCTTTCTTT. Residues: CASSSWTGITVNTEAFF. The V and J genes are TRBV5-8 and TRBJ1-1, with TRBD1 identical over 8 bases. The CDR3 runs 17 residues. Germline V gene lookup returns CDR1 SGHTS and CDR2 YDEGEE. Trimming took 3 bases from V and 2 from J; bases not matched to a gene: 12.